The 23 T cell receptor beta chains presented below share a single source sample, sequenced in a study of CD8 T cells in Susac syndrome. RNA was extracted with the RNeasy kit, and a quantity of roughly 0.5 to 1 ug was reverse transcribed using random hexamers. MiXCR, run by TCRdb on the immunoSEQ multiplex PCR reads, gives a single entry per CDR3 protein. The sample lists 200,000 to 300,000 distinct CDR3 sequences; 96% were seen once. The sample comprised CD4+ T cells from PBMCs. These receptors were collected from a human donor with Susac syndrome.

The sample holds one count of this clonotype. This chain joins TRBV9 and TRBJ2-7; TRBD2 aligns across 8 bases. The CDR3 runs 14 residues. The germline V gene has CDR1 SGDLS and CDR2 YYNGEE. The V segment lost 3 bases and the J segment 7 bases; nucleotides outside the gene matches: 9. CDR3 in DNA: TGTGCCAGCAGCGCCGGTAGCGGGGCTCGAGAGCAGTACTTC. Encoded protein: CASSAGSGAREQYF.

The chain links TRBV4-1 to TRBJ2-7; possibly TRBD2 for D (6 bases). Germline V CDR1 and CDR2: MGHRA, YSYEKL. The CDR3 is 13 amino acids. The V end was cut by 4 bases, the J end by 2 bases, with 9 bases between. The CDR3 spells CASSPLATYEQYF. The CDR3 nucleotides read TGCGCCAGCAGCCCCCTAGCGACCTACGAGCAGTACTTC.

V and J are TRBV5-6 and TRBJ1-2; the D is unclear. V was cut by 7 bases and J by 4 bases, with 11 bases left in between. There are 12 residues in the CDR3. The V gene's germline CDR1 is SGHDT and CDR2 YYEEEE. CDR3 sequence reads: CASGAGSYGYTF. The DNA for the CDR3 is TGTGCCAGCGGTGCTGGGAGCTATGGCTACACCTTC.

The chain recombines TRBV20-1 with TRBJ1-2; possibly TRBD1 for D (6 bases). Trimming took off 3 bases at V and 4 bases at J, with 12 bases between the two ends. This CDR3 comprises 13 residues. Germline-derived CDR1 and CDR2 are DFQATT and SNEGSKA (reference sequence). CDR3 amino acids: CSASVEQGYGYTF. The DNA of the CDR3 is TGCAGTGCTAGCGTGGAACAGGGCTATGGCTACACCTTC.

The gene calls are TRBV29-1 and TRBJ1-2; maybe TRBD1 (5 bases). The CDR3 covers 14 residues. Germline CDR1 reads SQVTM; CDR2 reads ANQGSEA. Trimming pared 2 bases from V and 8 bases from J, leaving 18 bases between. The CDR3 sequence: CSVELGPIKGGYTF. The CDR3 coding sequence is TGCAGCGTTGAATTGGGACCGATAAAGGGGGGCTACACCTTC.

The chain recombines TRBV2 with TRBJ1-4, with 9 bases lining up with TRBD1. Germline V CDR1 and CDR2: SNHLY, FYNNEI. J was trimmed by 11 bases and V by 6 bases; bases with no gene match: 4. The CDR3 spans 12 residues. The CDR3 region is CASRPGQGKLFF. For the CDR3, the DNA is TGTGCCAGCAGACCCGGACAGGGGAAACTGTTTTTT.

The chain combines TRBV7-9 with TRBJ1-1; 10 bases map to TRBD1. Trimming removed 4 bases from V and 4 bases from J; junction bases left unmatched: 6. This CDR3 contains 15 residues. The germline V gene has CDR1 SEHNR and CDR2 FQNEAQ (reference sequence). The CDR3 region has the DNA TGTGCCAGCAGCTCGACAGGGGGCGTGGGCACTGAAGCTTTCTTT. Residues: CASSSTGGVGTEAFF.

The chain employs TRBV7-9 and TRBJ1-2; no definite D call. V was cut by 0 bases and J by 6 bases, with 11 bases left in between. The CDR3 consists of 14 residues. CDR1 and CDR2 from the germline V gene are SEHNR and FQNEAQ (reference sequence). The CDR3, as DNA: TGTGCCAGCAGCTTAGCGCGCCAGACGGATGGCTACACCTTC. Protein product: CASSLARQTDGYTF.

On this clonotype: One end of the junction is discordant with germline, which a read error may explain. The CDR3 sequence: CASSVVGLRDEQFF. The CDR3 bases are TGTGCCAGTAGCGTAGTCGGTCTAAGGGATGAGCAGTTCTTC. The chain links TRBV9 to TRBJ2-1; TRBD2 might be the D (5 bases). Per germline, CDR1 SGDLS and CDR2 YYNGEE. There are 14 residues in the CDR3.

V gene TRBV12-3 or TRBV12-4 combines with J gene TRBJ2-7, with TRBD2 matching 13 bases. The ends lost 1 base at V and 3 bases at J; junction bases unmatched: 18. CDR3 size: 21 residues. The CDR3 DNA sequence: TGTGCCAGCAGTTTAGGACTAGCGGGAGGACACAATCCCTTAAGCAACTACGAGCAGTACTTC. It codes for CASSLGLAGGHNPLSNYEQYF.

The chain is built from TRBV5-6 and TRBJ2-1; a possible D gene is TRBD2 (5 bases). Germline CDR1 and CDR2: SGHDT and YYEEEE. CDR3 size: 14 residues. V lost 0 bases and J lost 8, with 12 bases in between. The CDR3 bases are TGTGCCAGCAGCTTGGTTACGGTAGCGCATGAGCAGTTCTTC. Protein: CASSLVTVAHEQFF.

The CDR3: CAIGTLGRTF. Written as DNA, the CDR3 is TGTGCCATCGGGACTTTAGGGAGGACCTTC. This chain joins TRBV2 and TRBJ1-2, with D maybe TRBD1 (5 bases). The germline V gene has CDR1 SNHLY and CDR2 FYNNEI. There are 10 residues in the CDR3. V was pared by 10 bases and J by 14 bases, with 17 bases between.

This clonotype is a singleton in its sample. The V call is TRBV3-1, the J call TRBJ2-6; 9 nucleotides line up with TRBD1. CDR3 length equals 16 residues. CDR1 is LGHDT and CDR2 is YNNKEL in the germline V gene (reference sequence). Trimming cost V 7 bases and J 4 bases; bases outside gene matches: 8. The CDR3, as DNA: TGTGCCAGCACCCGGGACAGGGTAATAGGGGCCAACGTCCTGACTTTC. It codes for CASTRDRVIGANVLTF.

The chain carries TRBV20-1 and TRBJ2-7; 8 nucleotides align to TRBD1. The junction had 8 bases not matched to a gene; V was cut back by 6 bases and J by 1 base. Per the germline V gene, CDR1 is DFQATT and CDR2 is SNEGSKA (reference sequence). The CDR3 length is 14 residues. DNA of the CDR3: TGCAGTGCCTCCAGGGGGCTCCCTTCCTACGAGCAGTACTTC. It is translated as CSASRGLPSYEQYF.

This chain connects TRBV6-6 to TRBJ2-7, with no clear D. The V end was cut by 2 bases, the J end by 7 bases, with 15 bases between. The length of the CDR3 is 14 residues. CDR1 is MNHNY and CDR2 is SVGAGI in the germline V gene (reference sequence). The CDR3 DNA follows: TGTGCCAGCAGTTACCCAGGTATTAAGTCGGAGCAGTACTTC. It encodes CASSYPGIKSEQYF.

V gene TRBV4-1 combines with J gene TRBJ1-5, with D unclear. The CDR3 is 14 residues long. The V gene's germline CDR1 is MGHRA and CDR2 YSYEKL. The V and J ends lost 2 bases and 3 bases respectively, with 8 bases between them. The CDR3 DNA follows: TGCGCCAGCAGCCAAATCTCTTCCAATCAGCCCCAGCATTTT. This sequence encodes CASSQISSNQPQHF.

The chain recombines TRBV4-1 with TRBJ1-5; D ambiguous. Germline V gene lookup returns CDR1 MGHRA and CDR2 YSYEKL. The CDR3 is made up of 15 amino acids. Trimming removed 2 bases from V and 1 base from J, with 9 bases in between. In DNA, the CDR3 is TGCGCCAGCAGCCAACTGGGGATCAGCAATCAGCCCCAGCATTTT. Amino acids: CASSQLGISNQPQHF.

Here the CDR3 reads CASSLTRASGANVLTF. The CDR3 DNA reads TGTGCCAGCAGCTTAACGAGGGCCTCTGGGGCCAACGTCCTGACTTTC. This chain connects TRBV7-3 to TRBJ2-6; D perhaps matches TRBD2 (5 bases). This CDR3 is built from 16 residues. The V end lost 0 bases, the J end lost 0 bases, and 6 bases lay between the germline ends. Germline values: CDR1 SGHTA, CDR2 FQGTGA.

The chain joins TRBV9 to TRBJ2-3, with TRBD2 matching over 13 bases. V gave up 3 bases and J gave up 4 bases; unmatched junction bases: 5. The CDR3 runs 16 residues. Germline-derived CDR1 and CDR2 are SGDLS and YYNGEE. In DNA, the CDR3 is TGTGCCAGCAGCGCGAGACTAGCGGGAGGACCAGATACGCAGTATTTT. As protein: CASSARLAGGPDTQYF. Combining the CDR3 with reference TRBV9 and TRBJ2-3 gives the whole variable domain DSGVTQTPKHLITATGQRVTLRCSPRSGDLSVYWYQQSLDQGLQFLIQYYNGEERAKGNILERFSAQQFPDLHSELNLSSLELGDSALYFCASSARLAGGPDTQYFGPGTRLTVL.

The chain recombines TRBV11-2 with TRBJ1-2, with D unresolved. V lost 0 bases and J lost 4, with 9 bases in between. Germline V gene lookup returns CDR1 SGHAT and CDR2 FQNNGV. The CDR3 is made up of 14 amino acids. This CDR3 reads CASSLDSRSYGYTF. The CDR3 region has the DNA TGTGCCAGCAGCTTAGATTCCAGGAGCTATGGCTACACCTTC.

J is TRBJ2-6 and V is TRBV3-1; D gene unclear. Germline V gene sequence: CDR1 LGHDT, CDR2 YNNKEL (reference sequence). Trimming removed 10 bases at V and 0 bases at J, with 7 bases between. CDR3 length equals 13 residues. This chain's CDR3 is CATMSSGANVLTF. The DNA for the CDR3 is TGTGCCACCATGAGCTCTGGGGCCAACGTCCTGACTTTC.

This clonotype was picked up one time. The genes are TRBV28 and TRBJ2-2; a possible D gene is TRBD2 (7 bases). CDR1 is MDHEN and CDR2 is SYDVKM in the germline V gene. The CDR3 has 21 residues. The ends were cut back, 6 bases at V and 4 bases at J, with 33 bases in the middle. The DNA for the CDR3 is TGTGCCAGCAGACCGCAGGGGAGGGGGAGGCCATTTCGAGCCACCACCGGGGAGCTGTTTTTT. Translating it yields CASRPQGRGRPFRATTGELFF.

The chain uses TRBV5-1 and TRBJ2-2; 9 positions agree with TRBD1. CDR3 length: 14 amino acids. Trimming took 5 bases from V and 3 from J; bases not matched to a gene: 2. Per germline, CDR1 SGHRS and CDR2 YFSETQ. The CDR3 spells CASRRTGDTGELFF. CDR3 coding DNA: TGCGCCAGCAGACGGACAGGGGACACCGGGGAGCTGTTTTTT.